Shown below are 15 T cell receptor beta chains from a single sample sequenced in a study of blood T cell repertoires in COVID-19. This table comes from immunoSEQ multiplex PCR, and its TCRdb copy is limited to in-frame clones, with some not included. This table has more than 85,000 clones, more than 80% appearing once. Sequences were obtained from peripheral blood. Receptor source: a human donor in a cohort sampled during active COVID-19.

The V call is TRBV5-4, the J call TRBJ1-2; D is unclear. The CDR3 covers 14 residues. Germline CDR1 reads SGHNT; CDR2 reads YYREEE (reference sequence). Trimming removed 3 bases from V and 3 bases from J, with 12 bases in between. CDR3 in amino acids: CASSSVGSYYGYTF. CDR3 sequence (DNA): TGTGCCAGCAGCTCCGTCGGGTCGTACTATGGCTACACCTTC. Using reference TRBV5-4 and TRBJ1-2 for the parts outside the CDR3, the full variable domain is ETGVTQSPTHLIKTRGQQVTLRCSSQSGHNTVSWYQQALGQGPQFIFQYYREEENGRGNFPPRFSGLQFPNYSSELNVNALELDDSALYLCASSSVGSYYGYTFGSGTRLTVV.

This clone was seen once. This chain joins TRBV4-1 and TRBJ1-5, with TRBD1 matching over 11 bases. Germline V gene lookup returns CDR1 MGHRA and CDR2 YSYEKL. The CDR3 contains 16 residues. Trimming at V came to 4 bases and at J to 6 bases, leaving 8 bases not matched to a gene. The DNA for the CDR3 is TGCGCCAGCAGCCCTGGGGGGACAGGGGGTATTCAGCCCCAGCATTTT. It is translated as CASSPGGTGGIQPQHF.

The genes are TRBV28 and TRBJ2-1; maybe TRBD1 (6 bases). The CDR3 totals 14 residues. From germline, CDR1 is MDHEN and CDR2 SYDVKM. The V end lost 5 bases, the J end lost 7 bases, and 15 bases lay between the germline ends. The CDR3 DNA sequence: TGTGCCAGCAGTGGGGACACTTTATGGAATGAGCAGTTCTTC. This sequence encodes CASSGDTLWNEQFF.

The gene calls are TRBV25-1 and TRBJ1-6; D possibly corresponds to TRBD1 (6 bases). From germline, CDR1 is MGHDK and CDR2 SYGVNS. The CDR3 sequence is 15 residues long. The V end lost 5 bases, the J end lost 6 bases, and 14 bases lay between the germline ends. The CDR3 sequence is CASSKSTGLNSPLHF. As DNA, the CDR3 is TGTGCCAGCAGTAAATCGACAGGTCTTAATTCACCCCTCCACTTT.

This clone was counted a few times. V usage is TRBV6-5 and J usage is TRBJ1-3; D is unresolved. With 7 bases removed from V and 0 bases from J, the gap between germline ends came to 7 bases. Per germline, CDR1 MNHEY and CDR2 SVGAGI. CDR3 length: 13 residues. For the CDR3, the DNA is TGTGCCAGCATGGTGCGCTCTGGAAACACCATATATTTT. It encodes CASMVRSGNTIYF.

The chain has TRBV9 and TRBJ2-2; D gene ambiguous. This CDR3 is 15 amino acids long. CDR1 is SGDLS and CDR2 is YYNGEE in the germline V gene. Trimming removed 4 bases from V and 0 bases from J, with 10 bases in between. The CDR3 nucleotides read TGTGCCAGCAGCCTAAATATAGCGAACACCGGGGAGCTGTTTTTT. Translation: CASSLNIANTGELFF. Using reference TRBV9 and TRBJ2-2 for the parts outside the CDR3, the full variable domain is DSGVTQTPKHLITATGQRVTLRCSPRSGDLSVYWYQQSLDQGLQFLIQYYNGEERAKGNILERFSAQQFPDLHSELNLSSLELGDSALYFCASSLNIANTGELFFGEGSRLTVL.

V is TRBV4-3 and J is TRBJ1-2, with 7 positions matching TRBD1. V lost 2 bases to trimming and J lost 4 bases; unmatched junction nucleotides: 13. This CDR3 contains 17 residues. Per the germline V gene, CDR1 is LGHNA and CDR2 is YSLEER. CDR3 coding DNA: TGCGCCAGCAGCCAATTCATGAAGGGGGCCTTTGGCTATGGCTACACCTTC. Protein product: CASSQFMKGAFGYGYTF.

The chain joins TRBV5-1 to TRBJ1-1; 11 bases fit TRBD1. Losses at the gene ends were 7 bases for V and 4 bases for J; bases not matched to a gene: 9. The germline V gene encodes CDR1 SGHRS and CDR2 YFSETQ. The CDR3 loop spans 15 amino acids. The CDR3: CASGPGQGGGTEAFF. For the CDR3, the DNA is TGCGCCAGCGGACCGGGACAGGGGGGCGGCACTGAAGCTTTCTTT.

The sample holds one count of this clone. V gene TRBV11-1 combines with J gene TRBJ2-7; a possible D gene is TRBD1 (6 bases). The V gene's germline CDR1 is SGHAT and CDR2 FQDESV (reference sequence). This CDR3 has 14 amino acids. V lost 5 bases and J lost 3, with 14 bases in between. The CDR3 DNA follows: TGTGCCAGCAGCAGACCTACAGGGTTCTACGAGCAGTACTTC. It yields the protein CASSRPTGFYEQYF.

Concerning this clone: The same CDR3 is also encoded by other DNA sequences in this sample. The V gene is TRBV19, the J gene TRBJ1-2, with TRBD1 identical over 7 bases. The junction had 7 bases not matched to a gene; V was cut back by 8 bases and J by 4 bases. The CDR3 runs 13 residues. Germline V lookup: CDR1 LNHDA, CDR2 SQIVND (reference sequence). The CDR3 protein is CASGDRDSYGYTF. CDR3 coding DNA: TGTGCCAGTGGGGACCGGGACAGCTATGGCTACACCTTC. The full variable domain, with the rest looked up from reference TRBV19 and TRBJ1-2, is DGGITQSPKYLFRKEGQNVTLSCEQNLNHDAMYWYRQDPGQGLRLIYYSQIVNDFQKGDIAEGYSVSREKKESFPLTVTSAQKNPTAFYLCASGDRDSYGYTFGSGTRLTVV.

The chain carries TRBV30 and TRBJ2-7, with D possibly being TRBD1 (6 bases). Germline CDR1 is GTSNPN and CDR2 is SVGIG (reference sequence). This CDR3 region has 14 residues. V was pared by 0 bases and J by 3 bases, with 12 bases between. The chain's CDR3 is CAWSVREQGYEQYF. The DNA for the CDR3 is TGTGCCTGGAGTGTACGGGAACAGGGCTACGAGCAGTACTTC. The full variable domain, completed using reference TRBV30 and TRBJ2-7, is SQTIHQWPATLVQPVGSPLSLECTVEGTSNPNLYWYRQAAGRGLQLLFYSVGIGQISSEVPQNLSASRPQDRQFILSSKKLLLSDSGFYLCAWSVREQGYEQYFGPGTRLTVT.

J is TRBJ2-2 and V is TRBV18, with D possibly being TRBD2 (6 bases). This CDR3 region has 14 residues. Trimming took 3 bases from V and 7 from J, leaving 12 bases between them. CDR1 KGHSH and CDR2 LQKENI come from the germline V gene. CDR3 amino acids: CASSPWGGDGELFF. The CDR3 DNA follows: TGTGCCAGCTCACCCTGGGGAGGTGACGGGGAGCTGTTTTTT.

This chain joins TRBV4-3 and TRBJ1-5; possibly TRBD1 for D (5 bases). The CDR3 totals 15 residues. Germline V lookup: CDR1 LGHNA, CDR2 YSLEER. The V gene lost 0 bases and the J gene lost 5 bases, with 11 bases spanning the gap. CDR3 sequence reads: CASSQDWGGDQPQHF. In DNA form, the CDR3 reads TGCGCCAGCAGCCAAGATTGGGGGGGTGATCAGCCCCAGCATTTT.

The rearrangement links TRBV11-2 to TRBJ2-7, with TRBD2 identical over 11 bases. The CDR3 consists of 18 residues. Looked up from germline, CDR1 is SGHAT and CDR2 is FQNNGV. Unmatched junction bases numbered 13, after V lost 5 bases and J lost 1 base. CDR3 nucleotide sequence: TGTGCCAGCAGCCCTAGGGGCCAGACTAGCGGGGATTCCTACGAGCAGTACTTC. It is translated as CASSPRGQTSGDSYEQYF.

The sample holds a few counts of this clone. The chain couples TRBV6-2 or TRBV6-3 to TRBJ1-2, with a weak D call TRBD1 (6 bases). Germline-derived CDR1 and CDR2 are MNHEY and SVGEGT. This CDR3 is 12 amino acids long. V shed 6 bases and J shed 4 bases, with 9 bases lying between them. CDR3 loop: CASSDRRYGYTF. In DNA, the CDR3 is TGTGCCAGCAGCGACAGGCGCTATGGCTACACCTTC.